Each of the 4 T cell receptor beta chains below was sequenced from the same sample in a study of cytomegalovirus exposure and HLA in healthy donors. Assay used: immunoSEQ multiplex PCR; TCRdb lists only in-frame clones, some missing. The top ten hold 10% to 13% of the sample, which has 150,000 to 200,000 clones, roughly 84% seen once. The sequenced material came from PBMCs. The receptors stem from a man between 25 and 39 years old in good health and CMV-seropositive.

The chain is built from TRBV10-3 and TRBJ2-5; the match to TRBD2 covers 7 bases. From germline, CDR1 is ENHRY and CDR2 SYGVKD. The J segment lost 4 bases and the V segment lost 4 bases, leaving 6 bases of the junction unmatched. The CDR3 spans 14 residues. CDR3 sequence reads: CAISGEWGGETQYF. DNA of the CDR3: TGTGCCATCAGTGGGGAGTGGGGGGGAGAGACCCAGTACTTC.

The genes are TRBV5-4 and TRBJ2-3; the D is unclear. Deletions cut 0 bases from V and 0 bases from J, with 8 bases between. Germline loops: CDR1 SGHNT, CDR2 YYREEE (reference sequence). This CDR3 region has 15 residues. In nucleotides, the CDR3 is TGTGCCAGCAGCTTGGGTAGCTCTAGCACAGATACGCAGTATTTT. This translates into CASSLGSSSTDTQYF.

V usage is TRBV28 and J usage is TRBJ1-2; D unresolved. The CDR3 has 16 amino acids. CDR1 MDHEN and CDR2 SYDVKM come from the germline V gene. Trimming left V 5 bases short and J 5 bases short, with 21 bases between. In nucleotides, the CDR3 is TGTGCCAGCAGTATCCCTAGCCGGGTATTGCTATATGGCTACACCTTC. It encodes CASSIPSRVLLYGYTF.

This chain uses TRBV5-1 with TRBJ1-4, with D possibly being TRBD1 (6 bases). CDR1 is SGHRS and CDR2 is YFSETQ in the germline V gene. The CDR3 is made up of 16 amino acids. V lost 3 bases, J lost 0 bases, and 12 bases lay in between. This CDR3 is CASSSTGIATNEKLFF. For the CDR3, the DNA is TGCGCCAGCAGCTCCACAGGGATAGCAACTAATGAAAAACTGTTTTTT.